The rows below give T cell receptor beta chains drawn from one sample of a study of blood T cell repertoires in COVID-19. Profiling relied on immunoSEQ multiplex PCR, and the TCRdb table lists in-frame clones only, not all of them. The table lists about 26,000 clones, 90% of them singletons, with about 11% in the top ten. The specimen sequenced was peripheral blood. The receptors were gathered from a man in his 70s with acute or convalescent COVID-19. Both conserved end residues are part of each CDR3. A D gene is named only where the DNA matches it firmly. The size entry is marked missing in some rows and otherwise reads once, few, many or a size class.

j_gene,abundance,d_gene,v_gene,CDR3aa,CDR3nt
TRBJ1-2,-,TRBD1,TRBV28,CASTSDRGTYGYTF,TGTGCCAGCACCTCGGACAGGGGGACCTATGGCTACACCTTC
TRBJ2-1,-,-,TRBV27,CASSPILGQGTNEQFF,TGTGCCAGCAGCCCCATCTTGGGGCAGGGGACCAATGAGCAGTTCTTC
TRBJ2-5,-,TRBD2,TRBV20-1,CSASPAREVQETQYF,TGCAGTGCTAGTCCTGCGCGGGAGGTACAAGAGACCCAGTACTTC
TRBJ2-5,-,TRBD2,TRBV24-1,CATSWGGDYQETQYF,TGTGCCACCAGTTGGGGGGGGGATTACCAAGAGACCCAGTACTTC
TRBJ2-3,-,-,TRBV14,CASSQDRGSLTDTQYF,TGTGCCAGCAGCCAAGACAGGGGAAGCCTCACAGATACGCAGTATTTT
TRBJ1-1,-,-,TRBV6-2/TRBV6-3,CASSYERGTEAFF,TGTGCCAGCAGTTACGAAAGGGGCACTGAAGCTTTCTTT
TRBJ1-1,-,-,TRBV18,CASSMTALDTEAFF,TGTGCCAGCTCAATGACTGCCCTGGACACTGAAGCTTTCTTT
TRBJ2-3,-,TRBD2,TRBV29-1,CTAELAGGITDTQYF,TGCACGGCGGAACTAGCGGGGGGGATAACAGATACGCAGTATTTT
TRBJ2-3,-,TRBD2,TRBV9,CASSDSGAGPDTQYF,TGTGCCAGCAGCGATAGCGGGGCGGGGCCAGATACGCAGTATTTT
TRBJ1-5,-,TRBD1,TRBV2,CASSEQGQNQPQHF,TGTGCCAGCAGTGAACAGGGACAGAATCAGCCCCAGCATTTT
TRBJ1-1,-,-,TRBV27,CASSPGVNTEAFF,TGTGCCAGCTCCCCCGGGGTGAACACTGAAGCTTTCTTT
TRBJ1-1,-,-,TRBV3-1/TRBV3-2,CASSQDQSGEAFF,TGTGCCAGCAGCCAAGATCAGTCGGGGGAAGCTTTCTTT
TRBJ2-7,once,-,TRBV6-6,CASSGHMRSYEQYF,TGTGCCAGCAGTGGACACATGCGCTCCTACGAGCAGTACTTC
TRBJ1-6,-,-,TRBV4-2,CASSQDLTRSYNSPLHF,TGTGCCAGCAGCCAAGATTTAACACGATCTTATAATTCACCCCTCCACTTT
TRBJ2-7,-,-,TRBV18,CASSPGNPYEQYF,TGTGCCAGCTCACCGGGCAACCCCTACGAGCAGTACTTC
TRBJ1-3,-,TRBD1,TRBV5-6,CASSRDRVPGNTIYF,TGTGCCAGCAGTCGGGACAGGGTGCCTGGAAACACCATATATTTT
TRBJ2-1,once,TRBD2,TRBV6-2/TRBV6-3,CASSYSRTSYNEQFF,TGTGCCAGCAGTTACTCGCGGACTAGTTACAATGAGCAGTTCTTC
TRBJ2-7,-,-,TRBV7-2,CASSRGGTTYEQYF,TGTGCCAGCAGCCGGGGCGGGACCACCTACGAGCAGTACTTC
TRBJ1-4,-,TRBD1,TRBV18,CASSPTGRNEKLFF,TGTGCCAGCTCACCGACAGGGAGGAATGAAAAACTGTTTTTT
TRBJ1-2,-,TRBD1,TRBV6-5,CASSSTGQGEGGYTF,TGTGCCAGCAGTTCCACCGGGCAGGGGGAAGGCGGCTACACCTTC
TRBJ2-3,once,TRBD2,TRBV28,CASRGTSGDYTQYF,TGTGCCAGCAGGGGGACTAGCGGGGATTATACGCAGTATTTT
TRBJ2-5,-,-,TRBV7-9,CASSFYFSGRQETQYF,TGTGCCAGCAGCTTTTATTTCTCGGGGAGGCAAGAGACCCAGTACTTC
TRBJ2-7,-,-,TRBV7-9,CASSRGQFSYEQYF,TGTGCCAGCAGCAGAGGACAGTTCTCCTACGAGCAGTACTTC